Below, 7 T cell receptor beta chains from the same sample are listed, as sequenced in a study of coeliac disease. The data were produced by immunoSEQ multiplex PCR, yet TCRdb's version contains in-frame clones alone and is incomplete. The sample lists 7,500 to 9,500 clones; 60% to 80% were seen once. Sequencing was done on a sample of lamina propria lymphocytes from the gut. These TCRs come from an older woman with celiac disease.

This clone has just a few counts. The V gene is TRBV27, the J gene TRBJ2-1; 8 bases line up with TRBD1. CDR3 length equals 14 residues. J lost 4 bases, V lost 8 bases, and 7 bases had no gene match. Germline V gene lookup returns CDR1 MNHEY and CDR2 SMNVEV (reference sequence). The CDR3 coding sequence is TGTGCCAGCTCAGGGGGCGGAGGATACAATGAGCAGTTCTTC. This sequence encodes CASSGGGGYNEQFF.

This clone occurred once. J is TRBJ2-3 and V is TRBV2; TRBD2 agrees at 7 bases. The V segment lost 7 bases and the J segment 5 bases; nucleotides outside the gene matches: 12. The CDR3 runs to 15 residues. Germline values: CDR1 SNHLY, CDR2 FYNNEI. Here the CDR3 reads CASNVAGARQDTQYF. The CDR3 DNA reads TGTGCCAGCAATGTGGCGGGAGCTCGGCAAGATACGCAGTATTTT.

In this sample, this clone turned up a few times. This chain uses TRBV4-3 with TRBJ1-1; D perhaps matches TRBD1 (5 bases). The length of the CDR3 is 14 residues. Germline V gene data show CDR1 as LGHNA and CDR2 as YSLEER. Trimming pared 7 bases from V and 4 bases from J, leaving 16 bases between. CDR3 protein: CASNNAGRGTEAFF. For the CDR3, the DNA is TGCGCCAGCAACAACGCTGGAAGGGGCACTGAAGCTTTCTTT.

This clone has more than one count but fewer than ten. This rearrangement joins TRBV4-1 to TRBJ2-5, with TRBD2 identical over 9 bases. The germline V gene has CDR1 MGHRA and CDR2 YSYEKL. The J segment lost 9 bases and the V segment lost 2 bases, leaving 4 bases of the junction unmatched. This CDR3 is built from 13 residues. CDR3 in DNA: TGCGCCAGCAGCCAAAGCGGGAGGACCGCCCAGTACTTC. Protein: CASSQSGRTAQYF.

The rearrangement uses TRBV30 and TRBJ1-1; D not resolved. Germline CDR1 reads GTSNPN; CDR2 reads SVGIG (reference sequence). The V gene lost 2 bases and the J gene lost 5 bases, with 15 bases spanning the gap. This CDR3 region has 14 residues. The CDR3 loop reads CAWSFRGGRTEAFF. DNA for the CDR3: TGTGCCTGGAGTTTTCGGGGTGGAAGAACTGAAGCTTTCTTT.

The chain is built from TRBV21-1 and TRBJ2-1; TRBD2 is taken as the D call from the table, unchecked against the DNA. TRBV21-1 is marked as a pseudogene. The CDR3 has 17 amino acids. The chain's CDR3 is CASRDTLATHSDNEQFF. In nucleotides, the CDR3 is TGTGCCAGCAGAGATACGCTAGCTACACATTCCGACAATGAGCAGTTCTTC.

This chain uses TRBV4-2 with TRBJ2-5; no clear D gene. Trimming left V 0 bases short and J 9 bases short, with 17 bases between. The CDR3 consists of 15 residues. Germline V gene sequence: CDR1 LGHNA, CDR2 YNFKEQ. The CDR3, as DNA: TGTGCCAGCAGCCAAGATTCCGCAGGTCCTGGGCCCCAGTACTTC. This codes for CASSQDSAGPGPQYF.